This T cell receptor beta chain was profiled in a study of low-dose radiotherapy and immunotherapy resistance in tumors. Study summary: In Cohort 2, 1 Gy per fraction was delivered every two weeks, for a total of 13 Gy over 26 weeks. Participants were given intravenous cyclophosphamide 200 mg/m2 every two weeks, one day before radiation and immunotherapy. Patients were given intravenous nivolumab 240 mg every two weeks plus ipilimumab 1 mg/kg every six weeks.

This clonotype was recorded many times. Priming of first-strand cDNA relied on TRAV- and TRBV-specific primers (covering alpha and beta chains). With a constant-region primer and a V-primer adapter, TCRs were subjected to 20 to 25 PCR cycles of amplification. TCRdb called the reads again in MiXCR, with one record for every CDR3 protein. Altogether almost 45,000 distinct CDR3 sequences are present, 20% to 30% being singletons, with the ten largest covering around 9.1%. The time point is: after trial treatment. The treatment here: LDRT plus nivolumab, ipilimumab, low-dose cyclophosphamide and aspirin (RACIN trial). Advanced solid tumors without tumor-infiltrating lymphocytes were required for inclusion. This specimen was PBMCs, taken after low-dose radiotherapy plus immunotherapy. The sequence derives from a male donor with prostate cancer.

CDR3 nucleotides: TGTGCCACCCTTAACAACAAAAAGGTAGCTTTCTTT. Its translation is CATLNNKKVAFF. This chain uses TRBV2 with TRBJ1-1, with D unclear. V lost 10 bases, J lost 10 bases, and 19 bases lay in between. Germline V lookup: CDR1 SNHLY, CDR2 FYNNEI. The CDR3 length is 12 residues.